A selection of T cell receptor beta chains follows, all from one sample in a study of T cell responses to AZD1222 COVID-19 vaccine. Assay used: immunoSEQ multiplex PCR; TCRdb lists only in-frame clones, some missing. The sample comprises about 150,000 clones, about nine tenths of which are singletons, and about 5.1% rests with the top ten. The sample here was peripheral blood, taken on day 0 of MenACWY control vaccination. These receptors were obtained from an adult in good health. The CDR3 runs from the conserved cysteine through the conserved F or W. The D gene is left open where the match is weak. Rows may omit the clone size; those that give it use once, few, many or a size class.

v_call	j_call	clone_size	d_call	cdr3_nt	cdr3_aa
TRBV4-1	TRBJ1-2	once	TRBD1	TGCGCCAGCAGCCAAGACAGACAGGGAATAGAAGGCTACACCTTC	CASSQDRQGIEGYTF
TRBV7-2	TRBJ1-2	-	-	TGTGCCAGCAGCTCAAGGGACCTCCCGGGCTTC	CASSSRDLPGF
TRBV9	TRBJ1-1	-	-	TGTGCCAGCAGCGTAGAAGGTAACACTGAAGCTTTCTTT	CASSVEGNTEAFF
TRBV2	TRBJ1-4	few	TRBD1	TGTGCCAGCAATGGACAGGGGGAAGAAAAACTGTTTTTT	CASNGQGEEKLFF
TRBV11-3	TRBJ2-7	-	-	TGTGCCAGCAGCTTAGTGGCCTCCATCTCCTACGAGCAGTACTTC	CASSLVASISYEQYF
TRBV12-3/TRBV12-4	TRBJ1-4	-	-	TGTGCCAGCAGGTTACTACGGGATGAAAAACTGTTTTTT	CASRLLRDEKLFF
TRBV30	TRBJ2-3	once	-	TGTGCCTGGAGTGGTTCTTTTCGGACAGATACGCAGTATTTT	CAWSGSFRTDTQYF
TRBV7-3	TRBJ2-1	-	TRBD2	TGTGCCAGCAGCAAACTAGCGGGAGGGCCGGGCCCCTACAATGAGCAGTTCTTC	CASSKLAGGPGPYNEQFF
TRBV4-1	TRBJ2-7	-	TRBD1	TGCGCCAGCAGCCAAGGGGACAGGCGCTACGAGCAGTACTTC	CASSQGDRRYEQYF
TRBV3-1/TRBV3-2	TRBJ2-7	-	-	TGTGCCAGCAGCCGTACTTTGCCGAGCGGACCTTCCTACGAGCAGTACTTC	CASSRTLPSGPSYEQYF
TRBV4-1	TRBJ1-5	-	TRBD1	TGCGCCAGCAGCCAAGGCAAGGACAGGGGACCTTATAGCAATCAGCCCCAGCATTTT	CASSQGKDRGPYSNQPQHF
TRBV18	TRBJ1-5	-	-	TGTGCCAGCTCACCAGGAAGGGGTAATCAGCCCCAGCATTTT	CASSPGRGNQPQHF
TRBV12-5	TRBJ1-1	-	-	TGTGCTAGTGGTTTGTCTGGCCGGGTTGCGGCGAGGACTGAAGCTTTCTTT	CASGLSGRVAARTEAFF
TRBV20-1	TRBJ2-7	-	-	TGCAGTGCTAGTTTAGTTGAGTGTGACAGAATAACCTACGAGCAGTACTTC	CSASLVECDRITYEQYF
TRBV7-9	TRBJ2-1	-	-	TGTGCCACCCAACAGGTTAGAGATGAGCAGTTCTTC	CATQQVRDEQFF
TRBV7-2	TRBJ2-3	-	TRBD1	TGTGCCAGCAGCCTTACCGGGACAGGGGGGTTCACAGATACGCAGTATTTT	CASSLTGTGGFTDTQYF
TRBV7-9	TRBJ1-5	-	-	TGTGCCAGCAGACCACTCAGTGATAGCAATCAGCCCCAGCATTTT	CASRPLSDSNQPQHF
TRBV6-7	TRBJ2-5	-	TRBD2	TGTGCCAGGGTGGGGGGGATAGAGGAGACCCAGTACTTC	CARVGGIEETQYF